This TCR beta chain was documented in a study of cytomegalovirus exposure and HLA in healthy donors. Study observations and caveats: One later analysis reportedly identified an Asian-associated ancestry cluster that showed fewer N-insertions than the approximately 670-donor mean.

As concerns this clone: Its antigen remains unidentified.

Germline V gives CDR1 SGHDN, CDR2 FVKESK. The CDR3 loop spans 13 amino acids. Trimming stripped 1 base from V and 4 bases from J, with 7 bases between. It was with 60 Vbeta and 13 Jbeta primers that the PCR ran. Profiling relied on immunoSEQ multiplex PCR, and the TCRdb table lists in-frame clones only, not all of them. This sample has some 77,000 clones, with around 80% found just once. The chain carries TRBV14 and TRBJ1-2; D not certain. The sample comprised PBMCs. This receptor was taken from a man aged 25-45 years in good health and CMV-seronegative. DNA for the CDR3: TGTGCCAGCAGCCAAGCCAGAAGCTATGGCTACACCTTC. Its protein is CASSQARSYGYTF.